The TCR beta chain described here comes from a study of blood T cell repertoires in COVID-19. For the study at large: Donors in the United States, Italy and Spain gave samples during acute or convalescent COVID-19.

TCRdb's table, derived via immunoSEQ multiplex PCR, lists solely in-frame clones and lacks some. Among 90,000 to 95,000 clones listed, 85% to 90% were seen once. The CDR3 sequence is 14 residues long. Germline trimming cut 5 bases from V and 3 bases from J; bases unmatched to any gene: 5. CDR1 and CDR2 (germline): SEHNR, FQNEAQ (reference sequence). The chain has TRBV7-9 and TRBJ2-7, with 9 bases matching TRBD1. This receptor was obtained from a woman aged 70-85 years with acute or convalescent COVID-19. The sequencing sample was made of peripheral blood. The CDR3, as DNA: TGTGCCAGCAGCCAGATGACAGGGGGCTACGAGCAGTACTTC. It translates to CASSQMTGGYEQYF.